This TCR beta chain was documented in a study of CD8 T cells in ankylosing spondylitis. Study-level findings and limits: Matched ankylosing spondylitis synovial fluid reportedly showed significant enrichment of disease-linked clones. Seemingly distinctive of ankylosing spondylitis blood was a TCR beta motif formed by eight highly homologous variants.

This CDR3 is built from 17 residues. V was trimmed by 3 bases and J by 0 bases, leaving 18 bases between them. CDR1 is SGDLS, CDR2 YYNGEE, per germline. Turning to this clonotype: Its specificity is unknown.

TCRdb ran MiXCR on the 5' RACE reads and lists one entry per CDR3 protein. Of some 700,000 distinct CDR3 sequences listed, around a fifth were seen once; the top ten hold about 19%. This chain connects TRBV9 to TRBJ1-1; TRBD1 is a possible D gene (5 bases). The receptor comes from a male donor with ankylosing spondylitis. The sample consisted of blood, either unsorted or a sorted T cell fraction (not recorded which). Here the CDR3 DNA reads TGTGCCAGCAGCGCAACGGACATAGGATACATGAACACTGAAGCTTTCTTT. This codes for CASSATDIGYMNTEAFF.